Listed here is a single T cell receptor (beta chain). The antigen remains unidentified. The data originate from a study of cytomegalovirus exposure and HLA in healthy donors. The donors were members of the validation cohort comprising over a hundred subjects, separate from the approximately 630-subject first cohort. Produced via immunoSEQ multiplex PCR; TCRdb's table is partial and in-frame only. The table has 260,000 or so clones, about nine tenths seen once; the top ten hold around 3.3%. CDR1 is SGHAT, CDR2 FQNNGV, per germline. Trimming cost V 2 bases and J 4 bases, with 18 bases left between them. This CDR3 comprises 17 residues. Study results and caveats: Reports showed the classifier diagnosing cytomegalovirus status with high specificity and sensitivity. The investigators catalogued 164 TCR beta chains as cytomegalovirus-associated.

The receptor's source is a young woman in good health and CMV-seronegative. The sample comprised PBMCs. This sequence joins TRBV11-2 and TRBJ2-1, with D unresolved. The CDR3 nucleotides read TGTGCCAGCAGCTTACGACCTCGTGCCCCCCTTTACAATGAGCAGTTCTTC. As protein: CASSLRPRAPLYNEQFF.